One sample yielded the 4 T cell receptor beta chains listed below, sequenced in a study of blood T cell repertoires in COVID-19. Measured with immunoSEQ multiplex PCR; TCRdb has only the in-frame clones, and not every one. The data contain some 490,000 clones, around nine tenths of them singletons. Specimen: PBMCs or T cells enriched from blood (not recorded which). These receptors all come from a woman aged 60-75 years who had recovered from COVID-19.

J is TRBJ1-6 and V is TRBV6-1; D not certain. This CDR3 has 16 residues. CDR1 is MNHNS and CDR2 is SASEGT in the germline V gene. V dropped 4 bases and J dropped 3 bases, with 13 bases sitting between them. The CDR3 sequence: CASSGRRAGYNSPLHF. For the CDR3, the DNA is TGTGCCAGCAGTGGGCGGCGGGCAGGCTATAATTCACCCCTCCACTTT.

This clone was seen more than once but under ten times. The V gene is TRBV5-1, the J gene TRBJ2-7; 12 nucleotides align to TRBD1. The J segment lost 6 bases and the V segment lost 2 bases, leaving 6 bases of the junction unmatched. The length of the CDR3 is 15 residues. Germline CDR1 is SGHRS and CDR2 is YFSETQ. CDR3 sequence (DNA): TGCGCCAGCAGCTTACCCGGGACAGGGGGCTTCGAGCAGTACTTC. The encoded protein is CASSLPGTGGFEQYF.

V usage is TRBV7-9 and J usage is TRBJ1-1; 9 bases match TRBD1. V dropped 7 bases and J dropped 3; count of bases not matched to a gene: 6. Germline values: CDR1 SEHNR, CDR2 FQNEAQ (reference sequence). CDR3 length equals 14 residues. The CDR3, as DNA: TGTGCCAGCACCACAGGGGGCTGGGACACTGAAGCTTTCTTT. Translating gives CASTTGGWDTEAFF.

CDR3 DNA sequence: TGTGCTAGTGGTTTGACTTCCGGGACAGGCACCTCTGGAAACACCATATATTTT. This codes for CASGLTSGTGTSGNTIYF. This rearrangement joins TRBV12-5 to TRBJ1-3; 8 nucleotides align to TRBD1. This CDR3 spans 18 amino acids. Per the germline V gene, CDR1 is LGHNT and CDR2 is FRNRAP. J lost 0 bases, V lost 2 bases, and 9 bases had no gene match.